The 11 T cell receptor beta chains given below trace back to one sample, sequenced in a study of shared clonotypes between healthy human individuals. Data came from immunoSEQ multiplex PCR; TCRdb stores just in-frame clones and leaves some out. The sample contains approximately 350,000 clones, under 80% of which appear only once. The sequencing sample was made of memory CD4+ T cells sorted from blood. The subset denotes: CD45RA-negative fraction. Receptors were obtained from a young man in good health.

This rearrangement joins TRBV7-8 to TRBJ2-1; TRBD1 matches at 8 bases. Looked up from germline, CDR1 is SGHVS and CDR2 is FQNEAQ. This CDR3 contains 15 residues. The V segment lost 5 bases and the J segment 2 bases; nucleotides outside the gene matches: 5. CDR3 protein: CASSTRTGTYNEQFF. DNA for the CDR3: TGTGCCAGCAGCACCCGGACAGGGACCTACAATGAGCAGTTCTTC.

This clone showed up just a few times. The J gene is TRBJ2-5, the V gene TRBV6-1; D is perhaps TRBD1 or TRBD2 (5 bases each). Germline V CDR1 and CDR2: MNHNS, SASEGT. The length of the CDR3 is 14 residues. Trimming removed 7 bases at V and 5 bases at J, with 17 bases between. This CDR3 is CASTERGRGETQYF. In DNA, the CDR3 is TGTGCCAGCACCGAACGGGGCAGAGGGGAGACCCAGTACTTC.

The chain is built from TRBV6-6 and TRBJ2-2; D is undetermined. Germline values: CDR1 MNHNY, CDR2 SVGAGI (reference sequence). The CDR3 extends over 13 amino acids. Trimming removed 2 bases at V and 8 bases at J, with 9 bases between. The CDR3 sequence is CASSYPSGGELFF. The DNA of the CDR3 is TGTGCCAGCAGTTACCCTAGTGGGGGGGAGCTGTTTTTT.

The J gene is TRBJ2-1, the V gene TRBV7-2; 12 bases are a match to TRBD2. Germline loops: CDR1 SGHTA, CDR2 FQGNSA. The CDR3 covers 15 residues. V was pared by 5 bases and J by 4 bases, with 3 bases of the junction left unmatched. CDR3 coding DNA: TGTGCCAGCAGCCGCGGGACTAGCGGGTACAATGAGCAGTTCTTC. This codes for CASSRGTSGYNEQFF.

The chain has TRBV6-1 and TRBJ1-1; 7 positions agree with TRBD1. This CDR3 region has 11 residues. Germline CDR1 reads MNHNS; CDR2 reads SASEGT. The V segment lost 7 bases and the J segment 7 bases; nucleotides outside the gene matches: 3. The CDR3 is CASTRDSEAFF. The CDR3, as DNA: TGTGCCAGCACCCGGGACAGTGAAGCTTTCTTT.

The chain combines TRBV28 with TRBJ1-1; D is uncertain. This CDR3 region has 12 residues. The germline CDR1 and CDR2 sequences are MDHEN and SYDVKM. Trimming took off 6 bases at V and 11 bases at J, with 16 bases between the two ends. The CDR3 reads CASSLIDRSAFF. The CDR3 coding sequence is TGTGCCAGCAGCCTTATCGATCGTAGCGCTTTCTTT. The full variable domain, in which reference TRBV28 and TRBJ1-1 provide the parts outside the CDR3, is DVKVTQSSRYLVKRTGEKVFLECVQDMDHENMFWYRQDPGLGLRLIYFSYDVKMKEKGDIPEGYSVSREKKERFSLILESASTNQTSMYLCASSLIDRSAFFGQGTRLTVV.

The genes are TRBV19 and TRBJ2-5; 9 nucleotides agree with TRBD1. Germline V gene data show CDR1 as LNHDA and CDR2 as SQIVND (reference sequence). V was pared by 1 base and J by 5 bases, with 5 bases of the junction left unmatched. The CDR3 loop spans 15 amino acids. The CDR3 DNA sequence: TGTGCCAGTAGTATAGGGACAGGGGTGGGGGAGACCCAGTACTTC. Its translation: CASSIGTGVGETQYF.

The gene calls are TRBV30 and TRBJ1-1, with D uncertain. Germline V gene lookup returns CDR1 GTSNPN and CDR2 SVGIG (reference sequence). The CDR3 sequence is 15 residues long. Deletions cut 2 bases from V and 0 bases from J, with 13 bases between. DNA for the CDR3: TGTGCCTGGAGTCTGTCAGCCCCTATGAACACTGAAGCTTTCTTT. Protein product: CAWSLSAPMNTEAFF.

V usage is TRBV10-1 and J usage is TRBJ2-1, with D maybe TRBD1 (5 bases). The CDR3 length is 16 residues. V was clipped by 0 bases and J by 5 bases, with 14 bases between them. CDR1 and CDR2 (germline): WNHNN, SYGVQD (reference sequence). The CDR3 nucleotides read TGCGCCAGCAGTGAGTCGAGGCAGGGTGGCCACAATGAGCAGTTCTTC. Encoded protein: CASSESRQGGHNEQFF.

The chain couples TRBV7-6 to TRBJ2-3; D is unresolved. The CDR3 runs to 16 residues. Trimming took 2 bases from V and 3 from J, leaving 15 bases between them. CDR1 and CDR2 from the germline V gene are SGHVS and FNYEAQ. In DNA form, the CDR3 reads TGTGCCAGCAGCTTAATAAGGGCTAAGGGTACAGATACGCAGTATTTT. Amino acids: CASSLIRAKGTDTQYF.

The chain is built from TRBV10-2 and TRBJ1-5; D ambiguous. The CDR3 consists of 13 residues. In germline, CDR1 is WSHSY, CDR2 SAAADI. Trimming took off 11 bases at V and 4 bases at J, with 15 bases between the two ends. CDR3 nucleotide sequence: TGCGCCTCCTCGGAGGGAATGAATCAGCCCCAGCATTTT. Its translation is CASSEGMNQPQHF.